The entry below gives a single TCR beta chain sequence along with its context. V lost 1 base and J lost 2; bases outside the gene matches: 4. Germline V gene sequence: CDR1 MNHEY, CDR2 SMNVEV (reference sequence). The CDR3 runs 16 residues. All enrollees were roughly 18 to 100 years old and from 20 to 25 US areas. Participants' own reports of clinical history determined their cohort assignment. TCRdb keeps only in-frame clones here, not all; method: immunoSEQ multiplex PCR. The repertoire consists of some 200,000 clones, with roughly nine tenths occurring once and the leading ten covering 3% to 3.5%. The data are from a study of blood T cell repertoires in COVID-19. Study-level background: Recovered status in Cohort 3 required two negative PCRs, clearance, or symptom resolution. T cells, B-cell-depleted T cells, or PBMCs provided the cDNA or gDNA that served as material.

The chain recombines TRBV27 with TRBJ2-1; 8 bases match TRBD2. This receptor was taken from a woman aged 45-59 years in a cohort exposed to, infected with or recovered from COVID-19 (not recorded which). Sequenced input: PBMCs or T cells enriched from blood (not recorded which). CDR3 protein: CASSLYGGAAYNEQFF. CDR3 sequence (DNA): TGTGCCAGCAGTTTATACGGGGGGGCTGCCTACAATGAGCAGTTCTTC.